This T cell receptor delta chain appears in the sequencing data of a study of gamma-delta chains in newborns, infants, children. TCRdb reanalysed the reads via CATT. The data hold about 8,500 delta-chain clones, with roughly 3.5% observed a single time. This clone is deemed medium-sized. The same CDR3 also results from other DNA sequences found in this sample. V trimming: 1 base; J trimming: 6 bases; junction bases outside the gene matches: 2. This CDR3 comprises 15 residues. Germline-derived CDR1 and CDR2 are GEAIGNYY and EKD. This chain joins TRDV2 and TRDJ2; 12 bases line up with TRDD3. The sequence was collected from a child who was a newborn, infant or young child, either healthy, febrile or measles-vaccinated (not recorded which). Material for sequencing was blood. CDR3 protein: CACDTLGDTPAQLFF. Written as DNA, the CDR3 is TGTGCCTGTGACACACTGGGGGATACCCCAGCACAACTCTTCTTT.